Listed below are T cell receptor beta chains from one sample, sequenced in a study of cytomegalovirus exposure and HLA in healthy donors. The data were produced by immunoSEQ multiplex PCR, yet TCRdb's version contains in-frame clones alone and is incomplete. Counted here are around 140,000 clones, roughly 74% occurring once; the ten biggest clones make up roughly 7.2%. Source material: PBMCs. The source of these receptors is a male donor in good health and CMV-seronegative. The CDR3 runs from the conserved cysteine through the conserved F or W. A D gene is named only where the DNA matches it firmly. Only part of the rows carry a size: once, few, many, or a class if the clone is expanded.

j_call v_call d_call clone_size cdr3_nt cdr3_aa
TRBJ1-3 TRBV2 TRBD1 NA TGTGCCAGCAGTGACCAACAGGGGGCTGGAAACACCATATATTTT CASSDQQGAGNTIYF
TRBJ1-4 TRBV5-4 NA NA TGTGCCAGCAGCCCAAGCCGAACAGCTCCTAATGAAAAACTGTTTTTT CASSPSRTAPNEKLFF
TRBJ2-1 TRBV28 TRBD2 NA TGTGCCAGCACCCTAGGACTAGCGGTACAGAATGAGCAGTTCTTC CASTLGLAVQNEQFF
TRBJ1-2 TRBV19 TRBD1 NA TGTGCCAGTAGTATGGCGGGACAGGGTAACTATGGCTACACCTTC CASSMAGQGNYGYTF
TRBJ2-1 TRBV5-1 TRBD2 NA TGCGCCAGCAGCTTAAACCCTAGCGGGGTGCTTTCCGATGAGCAGTTCTTC CASSLNPSGVLSDEQFF
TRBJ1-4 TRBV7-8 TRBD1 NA TGTGCCAGCAGCTCGGGACAGGGAATTGGTGAAAAACTGTTTTTT CASSSGQGIGEKLFF
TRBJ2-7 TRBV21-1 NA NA TGTGCCAGCAGCCTAACTAGCGGGAGCGACGAGCAGTACTTC CASSLTSGSDEQYF
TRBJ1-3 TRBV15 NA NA TGTGCCACCAGCTCCTCGAGGAGCTCTGGAAACACCATATATTTT CATSSSRSSGNTIYF
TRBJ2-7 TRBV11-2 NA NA TGTGCCAGCAGTGATTACGAGCAGTACTTC CASSDYEQYF
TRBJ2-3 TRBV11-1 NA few TGTGCCAGCAGGAGGTTCGGAAACACAGATACGCAGTATTTT CASRRFGNTDTQYF
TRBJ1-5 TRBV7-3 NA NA TGTGCCAGCAGCTTAACGGGGGGACAGCCCCAGCATTTT CASSLTGGQPQHF
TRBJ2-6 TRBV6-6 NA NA TGTGCCAGCAGTCCCTTTGGCGCCAACGTCCTGACTTTC CASSPFGANVLTF
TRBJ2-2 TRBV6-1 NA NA TGTGCCAGCAGTGACTTGCTTAGCGCCGGGGAGCTGTTTTTT CASSDLLSAGELFF
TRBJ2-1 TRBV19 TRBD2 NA TGTGCCAGTAGTATAGGGACTAGCGGGAGCCCCTACAATGAGCAGTTCTTC CASSIGTSGSPYNEQFF
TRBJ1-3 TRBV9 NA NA TGTGCCAGCAGCCCCTCCCAACAGGGTTTTTGGGGGTCCCGCTCTGGAAACACCATATATTTT CASSPSQQGFWGSRSGNTIYF
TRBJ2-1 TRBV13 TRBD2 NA TGTGCCAGCAGCCCCGGCGGACTAGCGGGCTACCTTCTCTACAATGAGCAGTTCTTC CASSPGGLAGYLLYNEQFF
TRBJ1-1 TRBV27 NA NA TGTGCCAGCAGCAGGGTTTTCGGGGAGGTAGCTGAAGCTTTCTTT CASSRVFGEVAEAFF
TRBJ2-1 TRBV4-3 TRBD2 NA TGCGCCAGCAGCCAGGCTAGACTAGCGGACGAGCAGTTCTTC CASSQARLADEQFF